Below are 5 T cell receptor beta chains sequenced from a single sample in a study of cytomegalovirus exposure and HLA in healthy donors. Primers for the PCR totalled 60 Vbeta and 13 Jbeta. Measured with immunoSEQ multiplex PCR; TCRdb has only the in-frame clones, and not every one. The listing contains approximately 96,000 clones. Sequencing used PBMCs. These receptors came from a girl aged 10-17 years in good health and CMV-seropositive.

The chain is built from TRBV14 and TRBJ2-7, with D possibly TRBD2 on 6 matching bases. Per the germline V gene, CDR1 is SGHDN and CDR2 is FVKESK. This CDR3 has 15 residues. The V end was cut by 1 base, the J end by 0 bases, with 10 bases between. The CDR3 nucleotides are TGTGCCAGCAGCCAAGGTGACGGGAGCTCCTACGAGCAGTACGTC. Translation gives CASSQGDGSSYEQYV.

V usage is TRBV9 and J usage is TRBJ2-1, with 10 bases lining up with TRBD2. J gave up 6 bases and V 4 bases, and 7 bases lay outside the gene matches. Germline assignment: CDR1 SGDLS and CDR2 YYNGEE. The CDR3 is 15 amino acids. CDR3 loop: CASSTSGGAANEQFF. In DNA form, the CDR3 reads TGTGCCAGCAGCACAAGCGGGGGGGCGGCCAATGAGCAGTTCTTC.

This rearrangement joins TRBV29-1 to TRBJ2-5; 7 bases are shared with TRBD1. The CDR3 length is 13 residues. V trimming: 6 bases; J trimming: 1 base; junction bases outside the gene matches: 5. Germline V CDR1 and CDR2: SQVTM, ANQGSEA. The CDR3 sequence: CSVLRDSQETQYF. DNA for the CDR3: TGCAGCGTACTCCGGGACAGCCAAGAGACCCAGTACTTC.

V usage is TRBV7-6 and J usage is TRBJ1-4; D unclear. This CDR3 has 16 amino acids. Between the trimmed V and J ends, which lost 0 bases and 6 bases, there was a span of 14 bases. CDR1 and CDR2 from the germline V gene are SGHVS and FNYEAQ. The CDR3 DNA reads TGTGCCAGCAGCTTAGCGTTGGGCGATGGTGATGAAAAACTGTTTTTT. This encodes CASSLALGDGDEKLFF.

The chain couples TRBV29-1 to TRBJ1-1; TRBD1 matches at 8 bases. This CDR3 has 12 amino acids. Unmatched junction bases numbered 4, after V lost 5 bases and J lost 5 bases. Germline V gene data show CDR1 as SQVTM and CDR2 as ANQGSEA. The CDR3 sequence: CSVYDRGTEAFF. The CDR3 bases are TGCAGCGTTTATGACAGGGGTACTGAAGCTTTCTTT.